One sample yielded the 5 T cell receptor beta chains listed below, sequenced in a study of blood T cell repertoires in COVID-19. Assay used: immunoSEQ multiplex PCR; TCRdb lists only in-frame clones, some missing. The table lists 250,000 or so clones, roughly 90% of them singletons. Sequencing input: peripheral blood. The receptors stem from a woman aged 55-69 years with COVID-19, enrolled during active disease.

V gene TRBV7-8 combines with J gene TRBJ1-2; possibly TRBD1 for D (5 bases). V lost 5 bases and J 8 bases, leaving 12 bases between the germline ends. CDR1 and CDR2 from the germline V gene are SGHVS and FQNEAQ. The CDR3 is 12 residues long. CDR3 coding DNA: TGTGCCAGCAGCCCAGGGCTCCAAGGCTACACCTTC. Protein: CASSPGLQGYTF. Full variable domain (outside the CDR3, taken from reference TRBV7-8 and TRBJ1-2): GAGVSQSPRYKVAKRGQDVALRCDPISGHVSLFWYQQALGQGPEFLTYFQNEAQLDKSGLPSDRFFAERPEGSVSTLKIQRTQQEDSAVYLCASSPGLQGYTFGSGTRLTVV.

The chain uses TRBV7-6 and TRBJ1-3, with 8 bases fitting TRBD1. In germline, CDR1 is SGHVS, CDR2 FNYEAQ. The CDR3 runs 14 residues. The V gene end was trimmed by 3 bases and the J gene end by 4 bases; junction bases not matched to a gene: 2. The CDR3 nucleotides read TGTGCCAGCAGCTTGGACAGGGTCGGAAACACCATATATTTT. It translates to CASSLDRVGNTIYF.

The chain is built from TRBV30 and TRBJ1-2, with 8 bases that match TRBD1. V shed 4 bases, J shed 6 bases, and the junction held 4 bases outside the gene matches. Germline values: CDR1 GTSNPN, CDR2 SVGIG (reference sequence). There are 12 residues in the CDR3. Here the CDR3 reads CAWTAGGNGYTF. Here the CDR3 DNA reads TGTGCCTGGACGGCAGGGGGCAATGGCTACACCTTC. Drawing the rest from reference TRBV30 and TRBJ1-2, the complete variable domain is SQTIHQWPATLVQPVGSPLSLECTVEGTSNPNLYWYRQAAGRGLQLLFYSVGIGQISSEVPQNLSASRPQDRQFILSSKKLLLSDSGFYLCAWTAGGNGYTFGSGTRLTVV.

This clone was found once. The chain has TRBV6-5 and TRBJ2-2, with 7 nucleotides matching TRBD1. There are 14 residues in the CDR3. CDR1 is MNHEY and CDR2 is SVGAGI in the germline V gene. Trimming cost V 6 bases and J 3 bases; bases outside gene matches: 4. The CDR3 bases are TGTGCCAGCAGAGACAGGGATTACACCGGGGAGCTGTTTTTT. Its protein is CASRDRDYTGELFF.

This clone was observed once. The chain couples TRBV29-1 to TRBJ1-1, with TRBD1 matching over 8 bases. The CDR3 runs to 14 residues. V shed 7 bases and J 3 bases; nucleotides not matched to a gene: 10. Looked up from germline, CDR1 is SQVTM and CDR2 is ANQGSEA. CDR3 bases: TGCAGCGCCAAGGAAGGACAGGGAGACACTGAAGCTTTCTTT. Translated: CSAKEGQGDTEAFF.